A single sample gave rise to the 6 T cell receptor beta chains below, sequenced in a study of beta chain features in type 1 diabetes listed by TCRdb under 2018. Libraries were constructed by the immunoSEQ multiplex PCR assay. All of the isolated RNA was reverse transcribed with the High Capacity cDNA Reverse Transcription Kit, so expressed TCRB transcripts were sequenced. TCRdb retrieved this table from immuneACCESS and kept in-frame rearrangements only. Not all clones are present; in checked studies, unresolved V genes account for under half, and no reason is known for the remainder. This sample gives roughly 250,000 clones in total; over 20% of them show up just once. The ten largest clones represent about 0.027% of the sample. The antigens of these receptors remain unknown. Beyond this particular receptor, the publication reports: A moderate but significant shortening of TCRB CDR3 length was observed in type 1 diabetes patients in all four CD4+ subsets.

Sequencing was done on a sample of naive CD4+ T cells from blood. Interpreted using the paper, the cell subset or site label stands for: true naive CD4+ T cells. Source of these receptors: a woman aged 40 to 49 with type 1 diabetes.

V is TRBV15 and J is TRBJ1-5; 7 bases agree with TRBD1. This CDR3 has 18 residues. Germline CDR1 LNHNV, CDR2 YYDKDF (reference sequence). Trimming cost V 0 bases and J 0 bases; bases outside gene matches: 8. The CDR3 reads CATSRDPPGQYSNQPQHF. The DNA for the CDR3 is TGTGCCACCAGCAGAGACCCCCCGGGACAGTATAGCAATCAGCCCCAGCATTTT.

This rearrangement joins TRBV5-1 to TRBJ1-1; D is uncertain. V dropped 4 bases and J dropped 1 base, with 8 bases sitting between them. The CDR3 is 13 residues long. The germline gives CDR1 SGHRS, CDR2 YFSETQ. The CDR3 DNA reads as TGCGCCAGCAGCCCGGACTGGAACACTGAAGCTTTCTTT. It is translated as CASSPDWNTEAFF.

This clone was observed a handful of times. V and J are TRBV7-9 and TRBJ1-3, with 7 bases identical to TRBD1. Germline CDR1 is SEHNR and CDR2 is FQNEAQ (reference sequence). The CDR3 extends over 13 amino acids. After removal of 9 bases from V and 2 bases from J, the junction contained 4 bases not matched to a gene. As DNA, the CDR3 is TGTGCCAGTCGGGACAGTCCTGGAAACACCATATATTTT. It codes for CASRDSPGNTIYF.

This chain links TRBV30 with TRBJ1-2; tentative D call: TRBD1 (5 bases). Trimming removed 5 bases from V and 6 bases from J, with 19 bases in between. This CDR3 comprises 14 residues. Germline V gives CDR1 GTSNPN, CDR2 SVGIG (reference sequence). CDR3 bases: TGTGCCTGGTCCCAAGGGGTATCTCTGGATGGCTACACCTTC. Residues: CAWSQGVSLDGYTF.

The V gene is TRBV13, the J gene TRBJ2-5; D may be TRBD1 (6 bases). The CDR3 spans 14 residues. The ends were cut back, 1 base at V and 5 bases at J, with 11 bases in the middle. The germline CDR1 and CDR2 sequences are PRHDT and FYEKMQ (reference sequence). Here the CDR3 reads CASSLAGAPETQYF. In DNA, the CDR3 is TGTGCCAGCAGCTTAGCAGGGGCTCCGGAGACCCAGTACTTC.

V usage is TRBV7-2 and J usage is TRBJ2-2; 8 bases align to TRBD1. Looked up from germline, CDR1 is SGHTA and CDR2 is FQGNSA. V trimming: 0 bases; J trimming: 5 bases; junction bases outside the gene matches: 8. This CDR3 is built from 17 residues. The CDR3 region has the DNA TGTGCCAGCAGCTTAGCGAGGACAGGGCTGGGAACCGGGGAGCTGTTTTTT. This translates into CASSLARTGLGTGELFF.